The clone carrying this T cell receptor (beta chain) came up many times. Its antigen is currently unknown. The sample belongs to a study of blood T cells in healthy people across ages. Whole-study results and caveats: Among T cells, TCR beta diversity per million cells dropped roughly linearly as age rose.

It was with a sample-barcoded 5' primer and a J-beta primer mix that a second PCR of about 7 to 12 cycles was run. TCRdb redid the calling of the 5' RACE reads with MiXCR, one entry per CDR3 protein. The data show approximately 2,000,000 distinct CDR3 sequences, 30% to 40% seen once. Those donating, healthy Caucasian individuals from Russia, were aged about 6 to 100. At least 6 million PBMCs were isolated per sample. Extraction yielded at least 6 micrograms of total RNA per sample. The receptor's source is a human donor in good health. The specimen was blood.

The CDR3 loop reads CASSSQPAGLAYNEQFF. CDR3 nucleotides: TGTGCCAGCAGCTCACAACCTGCGGGACTAGCGTACAATGAGCAGTTCTTC. The chain uses TRBV7-2 and TRBJ2-1; 10 bases map to TRBD2. V was pared by 4 bases and J by 4 bases, with 10 bases of the junction left unmatched. The CDR3 spans 17 residues. Germline V gene data show CDR1 as SGHTA and CDR2 as FQGNSA.